This paragraph reports one T cell receptor (beta chain). What it recognizes is unknown. These data belong to a study of T cell responses to AZD1222 COVID-19 vaccine. For the study at large: Whether given at about 4 or about 12 weeks, second doses were pooled.

Assay: immunoSEQ multiplex PCR; the TCRdb copy retains only in-frame clones and omits some. The sample yields more than 100,000 clones, roughly 88% seen once. The length of the CDR3 is 13 residues. Germline CDR1 and CDR2: SGHKS and YYEKEE (reference sequence). The V end lost 5 bases, the J end lost 2 bases, and 11 bases lay between the germline ends. Points from the study as a whole: Increased Spike-specific TCR breadth and depth were observed after two AZD1222 doses. As reported, nearly half of all spike-specific TCRs target variant regions that are unmutated. Most donors were white British and more were female, and clonal diversity was possibly underestimated.

The sequences come from peripheral blood, collected on day 0 of AZD1222 vaccination. The chain is built from TRBV5-5 and TRBJ2-7; D is uncertain. The origin of this receptor is an adult in good health. The CDR3 reads CASRPPQAYEQYF. The CDR3, as DNA: TGTGCCAGCAGGCCCCCCCAGGCCTACGAGCAGTACTTC.